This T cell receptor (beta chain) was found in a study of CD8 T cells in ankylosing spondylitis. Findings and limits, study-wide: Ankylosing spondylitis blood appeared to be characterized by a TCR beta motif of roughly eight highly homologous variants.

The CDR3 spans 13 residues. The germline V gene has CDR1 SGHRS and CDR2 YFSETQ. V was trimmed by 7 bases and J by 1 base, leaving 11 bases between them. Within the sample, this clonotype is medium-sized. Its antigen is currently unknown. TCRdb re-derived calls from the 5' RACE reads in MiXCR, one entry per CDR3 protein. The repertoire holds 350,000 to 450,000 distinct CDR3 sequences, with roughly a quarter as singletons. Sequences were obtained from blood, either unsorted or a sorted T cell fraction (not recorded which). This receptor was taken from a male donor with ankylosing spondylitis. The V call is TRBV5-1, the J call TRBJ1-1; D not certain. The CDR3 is CASYISGNTEAFF. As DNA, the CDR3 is TGCGCCAGCTATATAAGCGGGAACACTGAAGCTTTCTTT. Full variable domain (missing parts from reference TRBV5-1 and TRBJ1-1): KAGVTQTPRYLIKTRGQQVTLSCSPISGHRSVSWYQQTPGQGLQFLFEYFSETQRNKGNFPGRFSGRQFSNSRSEMNVSTLELGDSALYLCASYISGNTEAFFGQGTRLTVV.